One sample yielded the 5 T cell receptor beta chains listed below, sequenced in a study of blood T cell repertoires in COVID-19. Profiling relied on immunoSEQ multiplex PCR, and the TCRdb table lists in-frame clones only, not all of them. The data hold 150,000 to 250,000 clones, with about nine tenths observed a single time. What was sequenced was PBMCs or T cells enriched from blood (not recorded which). All receptors come from a woman aged 25 to 39 who had recovered from COVID-19.

This chain joins TRBV7-2 and TRBJ2-5; 7 nucleotides agree with TRBD1. After removal of 1 base from V and 5 bases from J, the junction contained 13 bases not matched to a gene. This CDR3 region has 17 residues. Germline V gene lookup returns CDR1 SGHTA and CDR2 FQGNSA. Written as DNA, the CDR3 is TGTGCCAGCAGCTTAGGGGTATCGGGGATACAGGGGGAGACCCAGTACTTC. The encoded protein is CASSLGVSGIQGETQYF.

The chain joins TRBV29-1 to TRBJ2-7; possible D gene TRBD2, 5 bases. V lost 1 base, J lost 6 bases, and 10 bases lay in between. This CDR3 is 12 amino acids long. Germline CDR1 and CDR2: SQVTM and ANQGSEA. The CDR3 region has the DNA TGCAGCGTTGAAGGCGGGTTGCGCGAGCAGTACTTC. Protein: CSVEGGLREQYF.

The CDR3 nucleotides read TGTGCCAGCAGCTTTGCTCTAGGACAGAGCTCCTACGAGCAGTACTTC. Translating it yields CASSFALGQSSYEQYF. The chain recombines TRBV11-3 with TRBJ2-7, with D perhaps matching TRBD1 (6 bases). Germline CDR1 is SGHNT and CDR2 is YENEEA. The CDR3 extends over 16 amino acids. V was cut by 3 bases and J by 0 bases, with 15 bases left in between.

The rearrangement uses TRBV30 and TRBJ1-4; D is unresolved. CDR1 is GTSNPN, CDR2 SVGIG, per germline (reference sequence). V lost 3 bases, J lost 5 bases, and 13 bases lay in between. The CDR3 is 14 residues long. The CDR3, as DNA: TGTGCCTGGAGATCGGGTCCTGAGAATGAAAAACTGTTTTTT. Translation: CAWRSGPENEKLFF.

The chain carries TRBV25-1 and TRBJ2-1, with TRBD2 matching over 8 bases. The CDR3 has 17 residues. V lost 3 bases, J lost 2 bases, and 9 bases stayed unmatched. Germline values: CDR1 MGHDK, CDR2 SYGVNS. The CDR3 loop reads CASSDPSPGGAYNEQFF. CDR3 nucleotides: TGTGCCAGCAGTGACCCCTCGCCCGGGGGGGCCTACAATGAGCAGTTCTTC. The entire variable domain, with the rest obtained from reference TRBV25-1 and TRBJ2-1, is as follows: EADIYQTPRYLVIGTGKKITLECSQTMGHDKMYWYQQDPGMELHLIHYSYGVNSTEKGDLSSESTVSRIRTEHFPLTLESARPSHTSQYLCASSDPSPGGAYNEQFFGPGTRLTVL.